This is a list of T cell receptor beta chains from one sample in a study of blood T cell repertoires in COVID-19. Clones were read by immunoSEQ multiplex PCR, and TCRdb kept only the in-frame ones, dropping some. This table has 75,000 to 100,000 clones, less than 90% appearing once. The specimen was peripheral blood. The receptors were gathered from an elderly man with acute or convalescent COVID-19. Each CDR3 is given with its conserved first and last residue. The D gene is left open where the match is weak. A clone size is listed for some rows: how often the clone was seen (once, few, many), or a class if it is expanded.

j_call clone_size v_call cdr3_length d_call cdr3_nt cdr3_aa
TRBJ1-5 - TRBV29-1 12 - TGCAGCGTCGGGGAGCTAGATCAGCCCCAGCATTTT CSVGELDQPQHF
TRBJ1-1 - TRBV7-2 14 - TGTGCCAGCAGCCCGCGCAGGGGGAACACTGAAGCTTTCTTT CASSPRRGNTEAFF
TRBJ2-1 - TRBV7-3 16 - TGTGCCAGCAGCTTAGGAGGCCTACTGGGGGGTAATGAGCAGTTCTTC CASSLGGLLGGNEQFF
TRBJ2-3 - TRBV27 15 TRBD2 TGTGCCAGCAGTTTACTAGCGGGAGAAGCAGATACGCAGTATTTT CASSLLAGEADTQYF
TRBJ2-1 - TRBV7-9 15 TRBD2 TGTGCCAGCAGCTTCGGTAGCGGGATGTCAAATGAGCAGTTCTTC CASSFGSGMSNEQFF
TRBJ1-2 - TRBV6-4 13 TRBD1 TGTGCCAGCCGCTATGGACAGGGCTTTTGGAAAGCCTTC CASRYGQGFWKAF
TRBJ2-2 - TRBV19 14 - TGTGCCAGTAGTATGCGTCAGGAGGCCGGGGAGCTGTTTTTT CASSMRQEAGELFF
TRBJ2-1 - TRBV7-2 15 - TGTGCCAGCAGCCTCGCAAGGGGCTCCTACAATGAGCAGTTCTTC CASSLARGSYNEQFF
TRBJ2-2 - TRBV29-1 15 TRBD1 TGCAGCGCTATGGGACAGAAAAAGAACACCGGGGAGCTGTTTTTT CSAMGQKKNTGELFF
TRBJ2-7 once TRBV5-1 16 TRBD2 TGCGCCAGCAGCCCAGAAACCCTAGCGGGGGTCTACGAGCAGTACTTC CASSPETLAGVYEQYF
TRBJ2-7 - TRBV11-2 12 - TGTGCCAGCAGTTTTATACAGGGCGAGCAGTACTTC CASSFIQGEQYF
TRBJ2-7 - TRBV5-4 15 TRBD1 TGTGCCAGCAGCTTCCCCGGGACAGGGGTCTACGAGCAGTACTTC CASSFPGTGVYEQYF
TRBJ1-4 - TRBV4-2 15 TRBD1 TGTGCCAGCAGCCAAAGGACAGGGGGCGGTGAAAAACTGTTTTTT CASSQRTGGGEKLFF
TRBJ2-3 - TRBV19 15 TRBD2 TGTGCCAGTAGTATAATAGCGGGGAGCACAGATACGCAGTATTTT CASSIIAGSTDTQYF
TRBJ1-4 - TRBV5-4 14 - TGTGCCAGCAGCTCCGGACAGAGAAATGAAAAACTGTTTTTT CASSSGQRNEKLFF